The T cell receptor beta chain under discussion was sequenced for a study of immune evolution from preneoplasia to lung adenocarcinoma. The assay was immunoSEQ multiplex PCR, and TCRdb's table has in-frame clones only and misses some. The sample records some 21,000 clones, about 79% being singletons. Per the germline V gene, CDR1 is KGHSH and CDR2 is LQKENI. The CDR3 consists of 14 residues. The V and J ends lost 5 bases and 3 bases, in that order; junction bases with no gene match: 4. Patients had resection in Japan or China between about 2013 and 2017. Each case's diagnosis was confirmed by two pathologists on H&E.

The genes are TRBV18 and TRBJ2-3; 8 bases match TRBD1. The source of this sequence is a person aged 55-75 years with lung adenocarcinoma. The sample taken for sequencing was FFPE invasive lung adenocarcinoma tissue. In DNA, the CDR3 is TGTGCCAGCTCATCAGGACAGGGAACAGATACGCAGTATTTT. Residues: CASSSGQGTDTQYF. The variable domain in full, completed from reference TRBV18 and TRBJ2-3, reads NAGVMQNPRHLVRRRGQEARLRCSPMKGHSHVYWYRQLPEEGLKFMVYLQKENIIDESGMPKERFSAEFPKEGPSILRIQQVVRGDSAAYFCASSSGQGTDTQYFGPGTRLTVL.